This entry is about one T cell receptor beta chain. Its antigen is as yet unknown. Method: immunoSEQ multiplex PCR; TCRdb's copy keeps in-frame clones and lacks some. The data hold about 38,000 clones, with about two thirds observed a single time. Sequencing was preceded by expansion of antigen-specific CD4+ T cells with viral peptide pools in the ViraFEST assay. Isolating CD4+ T cells followed ten to eleven days of culture. None of the vaccinated had previously contracted SARS-CoV-2, and their nucleocapsid antibodies tested negative. They grew 1.8 million or so PBMC in each well, adding approximately 10 IU/ml IL-2 and roughly 9.3 ug/ml peptides. Half-medium exchanges with IL-2 medium took place on days 3 and 7. The sample is drawn from a study of vaccination effects on CD4 cells after COVID-19. In the study overall: It was two doses of either the BNT162b2 or mRNA-1273 vaccine that participants received.

The CDR3 is 14 residues long. V was pared by 1 base and J by 3 bases, with 10 bases between. Germline V gives CDR1 SGHRS, CDR2 YFSETQ. The sequenced sample was CD4+ T cells from PBMCs cultured with SARS-CoV-2 spike peptides, obtained before COVID-19 vaccination. The chain employs TRBV5-1 and TRBJ1-1; D call uncertain. The receptor was derived from a human donor who received a COVID-19 vaccine. CDR3 loop: CASSLPDEHTEAFF. DNA of the CDR3: TGCGCCAGCAGCTTGCCGGATGAGCACACTGAAGCTTTCTTT.